This TCR beta chain was retrieved from a study of T cells after yellow fever vaccination. Via MiXCR, TCRdb re-called the 5' RACE reads, giving one row per CDR3 protein. The sample records 620,000 or so distinct CDR3 sequences, less than 20% being singletons. To note about this clonotype: Its antigen is undetermined.

The study's findings and limits: Secondary responses were weaker yet peaked faster, day 5 versus 15.

Trimming shortened V by 6 bases and J by 12 bases, and 24 bases separated the two germline ends. The CDR3 length is 15 residues. Germline lookup yields CDR1 LGHDT and CDR2 YNNKEL (reference sequence). The clonotype was recovered from a man younger than 35 who received the YFV17D yellow fever vaccine. This chain uses TRBV3-1 with TRBJ2-1; D unresolved. Material: PBMCs, obtained more than 4 days after the first yellow fever vaccination. The CDR3 DNA follows: TGTGCCAGCAGTCTTTTAGGCTATTACAATGAAGGGCAGTTCTTC. Protein: CASSLLGYYNEGQFF.